This entry lists 13 T cell receptor beta chains sequenced from one sample in a study of T cell responses to AZD1222 COVID-19 vaccine (dated by TCRdb to the early 2020s). This specimen's time point label, interpreted: baseline before first vaccination. The library relied on the immunoSEQ multiplex PCR assay. This is the immuneACCESS table as TCRdb keeps it, with only in-frame sequences that have V and J called. A part of the clones is gone; compared with another copy, unresolved V genes explain less than half, and the rest is unexplained. Across this sample there are around 170,000 clones, with around 90% seen only once. The top ten clonotypes cover 4% to 5.5% of the sample. The sample here was peripheral blood, taken on day 0 of AZD1222 vaccination. The receptors stem from an adult in good health.

The chain joins TRBV7-6 to TRBJ2-7, with 11 bases that match TRBD2. The CDR3 loop spans 17 amino acids. Germline V lookup: CDR1 SGHVS, CDR2 FNYEAQ. Germline trimming cut 1 base from V and 2 bases from J; bases unmatched to any gene: 7. The CDR3 loop reads CASSLVAGGVSTYEQYF. CDR3 sequence (DNA): TGTGCCAGCAGCTTAGTAGCGGGAGGGGTTTCTACCTACGAGCAGTACTTC.

There are a few counts of this clone. J is TRBJ2-1 and V is TRBV9; TRBD1 agrees at 7 bases. CDR3 length: 14 residues. Germline CDR1 and CDR2: SGDLS and YYNGEE. After removal of 3 bases from V and 4 bases from J, the junction contained 4 bases not matched to a gene. CDR3: CASSGPRGYNEQFF. CDR3 bases: TGTGCCAGCAGCGGCCCCAGGGGGTACAATGAGCAGTTCTTC.

V usage is TRBV11-3 and J usage is TRBJ1-5, with unresolved D. The V and J ends lost 4 bases and 2 bases respectively, with 15 bases between them. From germline, CDR1 is SGHNT and CDR2 YENEEA. The CDR3 consists of 16 residues. The CDR3 region is CASSWTWRAGNQPQHF. The DNA of the CDR3 is TGTGCCAGCAGCTGGACTTGGCGAGCCGGCAATCAGCCCCAGCATTTT.

The genes are TRBV20-1 and TRBJ2-1, with D possibly TRBD2 on 5 matching bases. The germline V gene has CDR1 DFQATT and CDR2 SNEGSKA (reference sequence). The CDR3 is 15 residues long. V was pared by 3 bases and J by 1 base, with 13 bases between. CDR3: CSASRASLSYNEQFF. The CDR3 DNA reads as TGCAGTGCTAGTAGGGCTAGCCTTTCCTACAATGAGCAGTTCTTC.

The J gene is TRBJ1-5, the V gene TRBV9, with unresolved D. The CDR3 length is 14 residues. Germline V gene data show CDR1 as SGDLS and CDR2 as YYNGEE. V lost 4 bases and J lost 6, with 14 bases in between. CDR3 sequence: CASSPEGAAQPQHF. The CDR3 DNA is TGTGCCAGCAGCCCGGAGGGTGCCGCTCAGCCCCAGCATTTT.

This clone occurred a few times. This sequence joins TRBV30 and TRBJ1-5; D is unclear. Trimming shortened V by 2 bases and J by 5 bases, and 13 bases separated the two germline ends. The CDR3 is made up of 14 amino acids. Germline V CDR1 and CDR2: GTSNPN, SVGIG (reference sequence). The chain's CDR3 is CAWSTWEGDQPQHF. CDR3 DNA: TGTGCCTGGAGTACGTGGGAGGGAGATCAGCCCCAGCATTTT.

The sample holds one count of this clone. The chain recombines TRBV28 with TRBJ1-5, with TRBD1 as a possible D gene (5 bases). Germline loops: CDR1 MDHEN, CDR2 SYDVKM. The germline V and J ends were trimmed by 4 bases and 6 bases, with 16 bases remaining between them. This CDR3 comprises 15 residues. The CDR3 nucleotides are TGTGCCAGCAGTTCTCCGGCAGGGTTAGGTCAGCCCCAGCATTTT. Encoded protein: CASSSPAGLGQPQHF.

This clone appeared once. The chain uses TRBV6-5 and TRBJ1-5; TRBD1 aligns across 9 bases. The germline gives CDR1 MNHEY, CDR2 SVGAGI. V was pared by 5 bases and J by 7 bases, with 9 bases of the junction left unmatched. The CDR3 is 15 amino acids. Here the CDR3 DNA reads TGTGCCAGCAGTCACCGGACAGGGGATGGACAGCCCCAGCATTTT. As protein: CASSHRTGDGQPQHF.

The chain joins TRBV5-1 to TRBJ1-1, with D perhaps TRBD1 (6 bases). The CDR3 is 13 residues long. Trimming removed 4 bases from V and 3 bases from J, with 10 bases in between. Germline V gene lookup returns CDR1 SGHRS and CDR2 YFSETQ. CDR3 sequence (DNA): TGCGCCAGCAGCCTGACAGGTGACACTGAAGCTTTCTTT. As protein: CASSLTGDTEAFF.

For the CDR3, the DNA is TGTGCCAGCTCACCAGGGGCGAAAGACACCGGGGAGCTGTTTTTT. Translated: CASSPGAKDTGELFF. V gene TRBV18 combines with J gene TRBJ2-2; maybe TRBD1 (5 bases). Germline assignment: CDR1 KGHSH and CDR2 LQKENI. V was cut by 2 bases and J by 3 bases, with 10 bases left in between. CDR3 length: 15 residues.

The chain couples TRBV14 to TRBJ2-1; 7 bases agree with TRBD2. This CDR3 has 16 residues. Trimming took 6 bases from V and 2 from J; bases not matched to a gene: 10. Looked up from germline, CDR1 is SGHDN and CDR2 is FVKESK. The DNA for the CDR3 is TGTGCCAGCAGGCCCATGGGCGGGAGAACCTACAATGAGCAGTTCTTC. Protein: CASRPMGGRTYNEQFF.

This chain uses TRBV28 with TRBJ2-7; a possible D gene is TRBD1 (6 bases). CDR1 and CDR2 from the germline V gene are MDHEN and SYDVKM. Trimming took off 6 bases at V and 5 bases at J, with 20 bases between the two ends. The CDR3 has 15 amino acids. CDR3 amino acids: CASRPSSGVPDEQYF. For the CDR3, the DNA is TGTGCCAGCAGGCCCTCTTCAGGGGTCCCGGACGAGCAGTACTTC.

This sequence joins TRBV30 and TRBJ2-1, with 11 bases matching TRBD2. The V gene's germline CDR1 is GTSNPN and CDR2 SVGIG (reference sequence). The ends lost 3 bases at V and 3 bases at J; junction bases unmatched: 4. The CDR3 totals 15 residues. CDR3 nucleotides: TGTGCCTGGAGCACCGGGACTAGCGGCTACAATGAGCAGTTCTTC. This encodes CAWSTGTSGYNEQFF. Combining the CDR3 with reference TRBV30 and TRBJ2-1 gives the whole variable domain SQTIHQWPATLVQPVGSPLSLECTVEGTSNPNLYWYRQAAGRGLQLLFYSVGIGQISSEVPQNLSASRPQDRQFILSSKKLLLSDSGFYLCAWSTGTSGYNEQFFGPGTRLTVL.